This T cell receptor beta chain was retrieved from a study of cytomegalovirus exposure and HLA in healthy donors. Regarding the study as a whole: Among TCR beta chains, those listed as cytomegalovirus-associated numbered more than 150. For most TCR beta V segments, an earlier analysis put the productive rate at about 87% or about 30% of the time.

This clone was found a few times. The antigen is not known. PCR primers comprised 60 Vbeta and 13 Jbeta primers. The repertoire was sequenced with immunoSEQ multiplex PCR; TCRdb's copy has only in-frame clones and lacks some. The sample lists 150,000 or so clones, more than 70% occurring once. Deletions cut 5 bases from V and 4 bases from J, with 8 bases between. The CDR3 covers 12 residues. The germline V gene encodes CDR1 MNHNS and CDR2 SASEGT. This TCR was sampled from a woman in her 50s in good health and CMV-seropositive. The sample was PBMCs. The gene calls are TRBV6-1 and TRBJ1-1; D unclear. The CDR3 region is CASSLRGTEAFF. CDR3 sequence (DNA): TGTGCCAGCAGTTTACGGGGCACTGAAGCTTTCTTT.